This TCR beta chain was sequenced during a study of tumor-infiltrating lymphocytes in primary liver carcinoma. Study context: There were roughly 3.65 to 7.5 million productive TCRbeta reads per sample, a yield similar across tissue types. Whole-study results and caveats: It was in tumors, not blood, that the top-250-clone fraction was significantly higher (p = 0.039).

Using a constant-region primer together with ProtoScript II reverse transcriptase, TCR beta cDNA was made from roughly 540 ng of total RNA. Library construction for TCR beta comprised three nested multiplex PCR rounds performed with slightly modified ARM-PCR. A C-beta reverse primer and TRBV1-TRBV30 forward primers served in each of the first two PCR rounds, at about 10 cycles apiece. MiXCR, applied by TCRdb to the multiplex PCR reads, yields one record per CDR3 protein. Among approximately 340,000 distinct CDR3 sequences, less than 75% were seen once, and the ten largest hold roughly 6.5%. V lost 6 bases to trimming and J lost 8 bases; unmatched junction nucleotides: 10. From germline, CDR1 is SGHAT and CDR2 FQNNGV. The CDR3 is made up of 15 amino acids. Concerning this clonotype: Its antigen is not identified.

Blood RNA came from unsorted whole blood; germline DNA was also extracted. Donors were untreated and chronically infected with HBV. Sequencing was done on a sample of peripheral blood. The origin of this receptor is a man aged 35-49 years with primary liver carcinoma and hepatitis B virus infection. This rearrangement joins TRBV11-2 to TRBJ2-5; 12 bases align to TRBD2. The CDR3 protein is CASSRTSGEQYTQYF. The CDR3 bases are TGTGCCAGCAGTCGGACTAGCGGGGAACAATACACCCAGTACTTC.